This T cell receptor (beta chain) comes out of a study of blood T cell repertoires in COVID-19 (TCRdb year 2020). In the study overall: Samples from collaborators originated in the United States, Italy and Spain and spanned both the acute and convalescent phases of COVID-19. The material from the prospective study consisted of cDNA or gDNA derived from T cells, B-cell-depleted T cells, or PBMCs. Deeply sampled blood TCRbeta repertoires from subjects exposed to, actively infected with, or recovered from COVID-19 were included in the dataset. The repertoires were released in a freely available public database intended as a resource for research on the immune response to SARS-CoV-2. Samples were obtained from the ongoing ImmuneRACE study (first 160 participants) and from 1,254 subjects provided by 6 global collaborators. A de-identified subject ID, COVID-19 status, age in years and sex were almost always included in the sample metadata. Where available, HLA class I and class II types were obtained from metadata supplied by the sample provider rather than from assay-based typing. Overall study outcomes, separate from this receptor: The amount of clinical and demographic metadata varied by source and participant and was provided uncurated.

TCRbeta CDR3 regions were amplified from genomic DNA using the immunoSEQ Assay, a bias-controlled multiplex PCR. As for how the authors treated the data: Nucleated cell counts per sample were estimated from amplification of reference gene primers within the assay. Sequence reads were collapsed and filtered to measure the absolute abundance of every unique TCRbeta CDR3 rearrangement. Productive Simpson clonality was computed per sample as the square root of Simpson's diversity index over productive rearrangements. As stored in TCRdb, this immuneACCESS dataset retains in-frame rearrangements with V and J assigned. A fraction of the clones does not appear; measured against another copy, unresolved V genes explain less than half of the discrepancy, and the remainder lacks a known reason. D and trimming come from the DNA, and the V and J calls and clone size come from that table. Counted in this sample were about 140,000 clones; about 80% of them appeared once. The ten largest clones capture less than 4% of the sample.

Of note for this clone: Its antigen has not been determined. No base-level quality is on record; no much larger clone is a single base apart.

Whole blood was collected in K2EDTA tubes by collaborating institutions according to the institutions' own protocols. For TCRbeta analysis, collaborators shipped samples as frozen whole blood, isolated PBMCs, or DNA extracted from either of those sample types. Trimming leaves V shorter by 2 bases and J shorter by 8 bases, with the junction holding 4 bases beyond the gene matches. The CDR1 and CDR2 encoded by the germline V gene (reference sequence) are LNHNV and YYDKDF. From the cysteine up to the phenylalanine, the CDR3 has a length of 13 residues. Only CDR3 DNA remains: 39 bases, in frame from the first base.

The sequence links TRBV15 to TRBJ1-2, with 8 bases matching TRBD1. The sequenced sample was peripheral blood. The TCR originated in a woman aged 60-70 years with acute or convalescent COVID-19. The sequence in DNA is TGTGCCACCAGCAGACAGGGGGCAGGGGGCTACACCTTC. Its amino acids are CATSRQGAGGYTF.